A selection of T cell receptor beta chains follows, all from one sample in a study of shared clonotypes between healthy human individuals. Using immunoSEQ multiplex PCR, the repertoire was profiled, and TCRdb retains in-frame clones only, with some absent. The sample has about 520,000 clones; almost 80% are singletons. Sequenced input: PBMCs. Receptor source: a woman between 35 and 50 years old in good health. Some clones in this sample may be carry-over from other donors' samples. Each CDR3 is given with its conserved first and last residue. Fields, in order: V gene, clone size, J gene, D gene, CDR3 protein, CDR3 DNA. D genes are given only for firm matches. Not all rows give a size; the values are once, few, many and, for expanded clones, a class.

TRBV4-1	-	TRBJ1-2	-	CASSQDPGYGYTF	TGCGCCAGCAGCCAAGATCCGGGCTATGGCTACACCTTC
TRBV7-9	-	TRBJ1-3	TRBD1	CASSGEQGAGNTIYF	TGTGCCAGCAGCGGGGAACAGGGGGCTGGAAACACCATATATTTT
TRBV28	-	TRBJ1-1	-	CASGTQGGNTEAFF	TGTGCCAGCGGGACTCAGGGAGGGAACACTGAAGCTTTCTTT
TRBV10-3	-	TRBJ2-4	TRBD1	CATAGGTTIQYF	TGTGCCACCGCAGGGGGCACCACGATTCAGTACTTC
TRBV29-1	-	TRBJ1-2	-	CSVVISPRDSYGYTF	TGCAGCGTCGTGATCTCCCCCCGTGACAGCTATGGCTACACCTTC
TRBV10-3	few	TRBJ1-2	-	CAISGPRGANYGYTF	TGTGCCATCAGTGGCCCCCGGGGGGCAAACTATGGCTACACCTTC
TRBV7-9	-	TRBJ2-1	-	CASSRRGISSYNEQFF	TGTGCCAGCAGCCGTCGGGGGATTAGCTCCTACAATGAGCAGTTCTTC
TRBV28	-	TRBJ2-4	-	CASSLWKILAKNIQYF	TGTGCCAGCAGTTTATGGAAGATTCTAGCCAAAAACATTCAGTACTTC
TRBV7-2	few	TRBJ2-7	TRBD2	CASSRLARYEQYF	TGTGCCAGCAGCCGACTAGCCCGTTACGAGCAGTACTTC
TRBV6-5	-	TRBJ1-5	-	CASRPGAGTQPQHF	TGTGCCAGCAGGCCCGGGGCAGGGACTCAGCCCCAGCATTTT
TRBV28	few	TRBJ2-5	-	CASRGYEGETQYF	TGTGCCAGCAGGGGTTACGAAGGGGAGACCCAGTACTTC
TRBV28	-	TRBJ1-5	-	CTGRPSFSNQPQHF	TGTACCGGTCGTCCATCATTTAGCAATCAGCCCCAGCATTTT
TRBV2	-	TRBJ1-6	-	CASGGQSSYNSPLHF	TGTGCCAGCGGGGGCCAGAGCTCCTATAATTCACCCCTCCACTTT
TRBV6-1	-	TRBJ2-2	-	CASSKIKWDTGELFF	TGTGCCAGCAGTAAGATCAAGTGGGACACCGGGGAGCTGTTTTTT
TRBV15	-	TRBJ1-2	-	CATSRELMPAGASGGYTF	TGTGCCACCAGCAGAGAATTGATGCCAGCAGGGGCCTCCGGGGGCTACACCTTC